A selection of T cell receptor beta chains follows, all from one sample in a study of radiation and T cells in renal cell carcinoma. Assay used: immunoSEQ multiplex PCR; TCRdb lists only in-frame clones, some missing. The sample records 150,000 or so clones, about 88% being singletons. Sequenced here: blood, sampled from a patient whose treatment included radiotherapy and nephrectomy. These receptors were obtained from a woman in her sixties or seventies with renal cell carcinoma. Each CDR3 is given with its conserved first and last residue. D genes are given only for firm matches. For some rows the clone size is stated as once, few or many, or as a class when expanded; others skip it.

TRBV5-4,NA,TRBJ1-1,few,TGTGCCAGCAGCCCATTTGGGGGGGGCGCGCGGGAAGCTTTCTTT,CASSPFGGGAREAFF
TRBV7-9,NA,TRBJ2-2,NA,TGTGCCAGCAGCTTATTCCGGACGGAAGGGGAGCTGTTTTTT,CASSLFRTEGELFF
TRBV6-4,NA,TRBJ1-1,few,TGTGCCAGCAGTGAAGTCCAGGGTACTGAAGCTTTCTTT,CASSEVQGTEAFF
TRBV2,NA,TRBJ1-1,NA,TGTGCCAGCAGTGAACGGTGGGGCAGCCGGGGGACTGAAGCTTTCTTT,CASSERWGSRGTEAFF
TRBV7-2,NA,TRBJ2-1,NA,TGTGCCAGCAGCCCGAGGGGGGGAAGCTCCTACAATGAGCAGTTCTTC,CASSPRGGSSYNEQFF
TRBV2,NA,TRBJ2-1,NA,TGTGCCAGCAGTGAGACGGGGTTCAGGAGTGAGCAGTTCTTC,CASSETGFRSEQFF
TRBV14,NA,TRBJ2-1,NA,TGTGCCAGCAGCCAAGATGTCCAGGCCTACAATGAGCAGTTCTTC,CASSQDVQAYNEQFF
TRBV6-5,TRBD1,TRBJ1-3,NA,TGTGCCAGCAGTTACCAACAGGGGCCTGGAAACACCATATATTTT,CASSYQQGPGNTIYF
TRBV5-1,NA,TRBJ1-1,few,TGCGCCAGCAGCTTGGGAGGGTTGACCACTGAAGCTTTCTTT,CASSLGGLTTEAFF
TRBV5-1,TRBD1,TRBJ1-6,NA,TGCGCCAGCAGCATTGTAGGACAGGCTTATAATTCACCCCTCCACTTT,CASSIVGQAYNSPLHF
TRBV19,TRBD2,TRBJ2-7,NA,TGTGCCAGTAGTATAGGAAGGACTAGCCGCCACGAGCAGTACTTC,CASSIGRTSRHEQYF
TRBV19,TRBD1,TRBJ1-2,NA,TGTGCCAGTAGTACTTCCGGGACAGGGGTCAACGGCTACACCTTC,CASSTSGTGVNGYTF
TRBV27,NA,TRBJ1-1,NA,TGTGCCAGCAGTTTAGAGGGGGGCTTGGGCACTGAAGCTTTCTTT,CASSLEGGLGTEAFF
TRBV6-6,NA,TRBJ2-1,NA,TGTGCCAGCAGTCTCGGACTATTGCCGAATGAGCAGTTCTTC,CASSLGLLPNEQFF
TRBV20-1,NA,TRBJ1-5,few,TGCAGTGCCACAGAAGGTCAGCCCCAGCATTTT,CSATEGQPQHF
TRBV5-1,NA,TRBJ2-1,NA,TGCGCCAGCAGCTTGGCCGTCCAGGGCTCCTACAATGAGCAGTTCTTC,CASSLAVQGSYNEQFF
TRBV28,NA,TRBJ1-2,NA,TGTGCCAGCAGTTTAGTACCCGAGGACGGCTACACCTTC,CASSLVPEDGYTF
TRBV5-4,NA,TRBJ2-6,NA,TGTGCCAGCAGCAGACAGGCGTCTGGGGCCAACGTCCTGACTTTC,CASSRQASGANVLTF
TRBV19,NA,TRBJ2-1,NA,TGTGCCAGTAGCCTTATGGGGTTTCGGAGCTCCTACAATGAGCAGTTCTTC,CASSLMGFRSSYNEQFF
TRBV19,TRBD2,TRBJ2-1,NA,TGTGCCAGTAGGAACTTAGCGGGGGGGCCCAATGAGCAGTTCTTC,CASRNLAGGPNEQFF
TRBV7-7,NA,TRBJ2-5,NA,TGTGCTAGCAGCTTAGCCGGACCAGGGAAAGAGACCCAGTACTTC,CASSLAGPGKETQYF
TRBV5-1,TRBD2,TRBJ2-3,NA,TGCGCCAGCAGCTCGGGACTAGCGGGGGGGCACAGCACAGATACGCAGTATTTT,CASSSGLAGGHSTDTQYF
TRBV5-1,NA,TRBJ1-4,NA,TGCGCCAGCACCCCGGGGGGGGCCAATGAAAAACTGTTTTTT,CASTPGGANEKLFF
TRBV11-2,TRBD1,TRBJ1-1,NA,TGTGCCAGCAGCTTAGCCCCTCTCCGGGACAGCGCTGAAGCTTTCTTT,CASSLAPLRDSAEAFF
TRBV7-2,TRBD1,TRBJ2-3,NA,TGTGCCAGCAGCCCCGGACAGGGAGGCACAGATACGCAGTATTTT,CASSPGQGGTDTQYF
TRBV5-1,NA,TRBJ2-5,NA,TGCGCCAGCAGCCTAACTAGATTCCAAGAGACCCAGTACTTC,CASSLTRFQETQYF
TRBV7-9,TRBD2,TRBJ2-5,NA,TGTGCCAGCAGCTTAGATCTAGCGGGGAGGCCGGAGACCCAGTACTTC,CASSLDLAGRPETQYF
TRBV6-1,TRBD2,TRBJ2-3,NA,TGTGCCAGCAGTGCGAAGCGGGGATCTAGCACAGATACGCAGTATTTT,CASSAKRGSSTDTQYF